Listed below are T cell receptor beta chains from one sample, sequenced in a study of naive and memory T cell subsets. TCRdb passed the 5' RACE reads through MiXCR, listing each CDR3 protein once. Among more than 25,000 distinct CDR3 sequences listed, under 30% were seen once. These receptor sequences come from a female donor in good health. Each CDR3 is given with its conserved first and last residue. D genes are given only for firm matches. Clone size is shown for a subset of rows, as once, few, many or a class of expanded clone.

- | TRBD1 | TRBJ1-4 | TRBV27 | TGTGCCAGCAGAAGACAGGGGATGGCTTCTAATGAAAAACTGTTTTTT | CASRRQGMASNEKLFF
- | - | TRBJ2-1 | TRBV12-3/TRBV12-4 | TGTGCCAGCAGCCAAGTTAAGGCTGACTACAATGAGCAGTTCTTC | CASSQVKADYNEQFF
medium-sized | TRBD1 | TRBJ1-2 | TRBV30 | TGTGCCTGGACCACAGGGGGAATGGGGGGCTACACCTTC | CAWTTGGMGGYTF
many | - | TRBJ2-1 | TRBV20-1 | TGCAGTGTGGGCGATGAGCAGTTCTTC | CSVGDEQFF
few | - | TRBJ1-6 | TRBV6-5 | TGTGCCAGCAGGCTCACAGATTTCAATTCACCCCTCCACTTT | CASRLTDFNSPLHF
once | - | TRBJ2-5 | TRBV20-1 | TGCAGTGCCAATAGCATAGCGTCTCAAGAGACCCAGTACTTC | CSANSIASQETQYF
- | TRBD1 | TRBJ1-5 | TRBV7-9 | TGTGCCAGCAGCTTAACAGGGACAGTAGGACAGCCCCAGCATTTT | CASSLTGTVGQPQHF
few | - | TRBJ1-1 | TRBV20-1 | TGCAGTGCTTTGGGGGCAGGGAAAGCTTTCTTT | CSALGAGKAFF
many | TRBD1 | TRBJ1-2 | TRBV19 | TGTGCCAGTAGTACCTCCAGACAGGGGGTAAGGTATGGCTACACCTTC | CASSTSRQGVRYGYTF
many | - | TRBJ1-1 | TRBV7-8 | TGTGCCAGCAGCTTAGTTCGGGGGATGAACACTGAAGCTTTCTTT | CASSLVRGMNTEAFF
few | - | TRBJ1-2 | TRBV29-1 | TGCAGCGTTTCCAAGACAGGAGACTATGGCTACACCTTC | CSVSKTGDYGYTF
- | - | TRBJ2-7 | TRBV6-5 | TGTGCCAGCAGTTACTCGAGTGGTGTTAGCTCCTACGAGCAGTACTTC | CASSYSSGVSSYEQYF
medium-sized | TRBD2 | TRBJ2-1 | TRBV7-2 | TGTGCCAGCAGCTTAGTTGGAGCTAGCGGGATTAGCTTC | CASSLVGASGISF
many | - | TRBJ1-5 | TRBV7-3 | TGTGCCAGCTCTATGGGGAGCAATCAGCCCCAGCATTTT | CASSMGSNQPQHF
- | - | TRBJ2-5 | TRBV28 | TGTGCCAGCAGGACAGTACAAGAGACCCAGTACTTC | CASRTVQETQYF
few | - | TRBJ1-2 | TRBV20-1 | TGCAGTGCTAGTGACAGTCCTAGTCAAGGCTACACCTTC | CSASDSPSQGYTF
many | - | TRBJ1-5 | TRBV29-1 | TGCAGCGTCGGCGGCTCCAATCAGCCCCAGCATTTT | CSVGGSNQPQHF
few | - | TRBJ2-7 | TRBV20-1 | TGCAGTGCTAGAGCCTGGGGGGGGCTAAGCGAGCAGTACTTC | CSARAWGGLSEQYF